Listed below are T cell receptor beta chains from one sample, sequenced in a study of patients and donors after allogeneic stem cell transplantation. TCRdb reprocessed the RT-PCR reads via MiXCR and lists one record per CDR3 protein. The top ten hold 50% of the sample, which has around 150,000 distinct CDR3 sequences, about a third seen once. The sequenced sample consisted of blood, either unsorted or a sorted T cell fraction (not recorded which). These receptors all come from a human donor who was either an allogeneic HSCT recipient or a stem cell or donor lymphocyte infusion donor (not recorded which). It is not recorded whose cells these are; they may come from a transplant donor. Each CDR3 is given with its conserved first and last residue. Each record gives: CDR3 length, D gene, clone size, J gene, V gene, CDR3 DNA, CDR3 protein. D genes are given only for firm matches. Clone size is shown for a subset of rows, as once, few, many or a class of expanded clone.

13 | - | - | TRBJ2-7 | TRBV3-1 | TGTGCCAGCAGCCCGTACAGAGGCTACGAGCAGTACTTC | CASSPYRGYEQYF
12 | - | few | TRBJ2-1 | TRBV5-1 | TGCGCCAGCAGCTTACTTTTCAATGAGCAGTTCTTC | CASSLLFNEQFF
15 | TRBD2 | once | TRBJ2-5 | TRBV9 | TGTGCCAGCAGCCCAGGGACTAGCGGACAAGAGACCCAGTACTTC | CASSPGTSGQETQYF
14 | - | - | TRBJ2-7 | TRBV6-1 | TGTGCCAGCAGTGAAGCGGGGGTAACCTACGAGCAGTACTTC | CASSEAGVTYEQYF
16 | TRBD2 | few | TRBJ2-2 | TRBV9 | TGTGCCAGCAGCGGTAGCGGGGGTGCGAACACCGGGGAGCTGTTTTTT | CASSGSGGANTGELFF
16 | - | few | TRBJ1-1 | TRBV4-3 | TGCGCCAGCAGCCAAGATTGGGCGGTTATGAACACTGAAGCTTTCTTT | CASSQDWAVMNTEAFF
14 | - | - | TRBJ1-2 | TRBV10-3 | TGTGCCATCAGTGACGGAGGGCGGATCTATGGCTACACCTTC | CAISDGGRIYGYTF
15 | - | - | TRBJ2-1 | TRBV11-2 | TGTGCCAGCAGCATTAGGGGGAACTCCTACAATGAGCAGTTCTTC | CASSIRGNSYNEQFF
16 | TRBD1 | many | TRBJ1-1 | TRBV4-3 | TGCGCCAGCAGCCAAGATGCACTTGGGACAGCTACTGAAGCTTTCTTT | CASSQDALGTATEAFF
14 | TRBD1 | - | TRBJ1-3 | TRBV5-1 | TGCGCCAGCAGCCGAGACAGGGCTGGAAACACCATATATTTT | CASSRDRAGNTIYF
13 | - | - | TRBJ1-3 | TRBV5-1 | TGCGCCAGCAGCTTGGTTTGGGGAAACACCATATATTTT | CASSLVWGNTIYF
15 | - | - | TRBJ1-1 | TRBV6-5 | TGTGCCAGCAGCCCCCTGTGGAGGTTAGACACTGAAGCTTTCTTT | CASSPLWRLDTEAFF
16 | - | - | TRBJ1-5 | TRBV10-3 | TGTGCCATCAGTGAGTGGAGGGGCCCGGGCAATCAGCCCCAGCATTTT | CAISEWRGPGNQPQHF
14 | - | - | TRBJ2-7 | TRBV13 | TGTGCCAGCAGCTTAGGTCGGTTGGTCTACGAGCAGTACTTC | CASSLGRLVYEQYF
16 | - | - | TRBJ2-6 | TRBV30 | TGTGCCTGGAGTCTTGGACTCAGCTCTGGGGCCAACGTCCTGACTTTC | CAWSLGLSSGANVLTF
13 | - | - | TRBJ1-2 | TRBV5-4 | TGTGCCAGCAGCTTGGGACAGGTGGATGGCTACACCTTC | CASSLGQVDGYTF
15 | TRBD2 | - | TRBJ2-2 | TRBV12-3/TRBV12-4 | TGTGCCAGCAGAGAATCCCTAGCGGGCCCCAAAGAGCTGTTTTTT | CASRESLAGPKELFF
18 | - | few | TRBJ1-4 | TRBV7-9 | TGTGCCAGCAGCTTACAGGGTCCCACCCATGCAACTAATGAAAAACTGTTTTTT | CASSLQGPTHATNEKLFF
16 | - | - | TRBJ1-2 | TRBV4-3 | TGCGCCAGCAGCCAAGATGGGATGGAAATTAACTATGGCTACACCTTC | CASSQDGMEINYGYTF
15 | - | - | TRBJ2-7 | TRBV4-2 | TGTGCCAGCAGCCTCGGGACGCCCCCTTCCTACGAGCAGTACTTC | CASSLGTPPSYEQYF
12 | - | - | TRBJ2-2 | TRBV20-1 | TGCAGTGCTTCTGGGACGAGGGGGGAGCTGTTTTTT | CSASGTRGELFF
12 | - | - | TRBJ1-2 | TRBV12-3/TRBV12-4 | TGTGCCAGCAGTTTCAACCGGGGTGGCTACACCTTC | CASSFNRGGYTF
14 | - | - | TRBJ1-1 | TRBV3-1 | TGTGCCAGCAGCCCCATGGGGGGGAACACTGAAGCTTTCTTT | CASSPMGGNTEAFF
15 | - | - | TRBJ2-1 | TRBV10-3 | TGTGCCATCAGTGACAGAAAGGACTCCTACAATGAGCAGTTCTTC | CAISDRKDSYNEQFF
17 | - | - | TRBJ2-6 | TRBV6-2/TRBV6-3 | TGTGCCAGCAGTTTGTGGCGGACTACAACTGGGGCCAACGTCCTGACTTTC | CASSLWRTTTGANVLTF
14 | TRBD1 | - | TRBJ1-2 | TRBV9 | TGTGCCAGCAGCCCCTGGACAGGGATTGGCGGCTACACCTTC | CASSPWTGIGGYTF
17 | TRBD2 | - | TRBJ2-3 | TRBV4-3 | TGCGCCAGCAGCCAAGAGGAAGCGGGGGGGCCAGGAGATACGCAGTATTTT | CASSQEEAGGPGDTQYF
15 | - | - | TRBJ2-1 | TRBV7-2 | TGTGCCAGCAGCTTAGCGGGGGGGCTCTACAATGAGCAGTTCTTC | CASSLAGGLYNEQFF
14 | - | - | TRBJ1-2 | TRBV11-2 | TGTGCCAGCAGCTTAGAAAGGGGGGACTATGGCTACACCTTC | CASSLERGDYGYTF
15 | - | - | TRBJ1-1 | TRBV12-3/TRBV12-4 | TGTGCCAGCAGCACCCTGGAGGGAGGGTACACTGAAGCTTTCTTT | CASSTLEGGYTEAFF
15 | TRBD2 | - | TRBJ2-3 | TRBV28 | TGTGCCAGCCTCCCCGGGGGGGGGTCCACAGATACGCAGTATTTT | CASLPGGGSTDTQYF
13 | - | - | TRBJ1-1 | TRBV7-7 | TGTGCTAGCAGCAGGGTTCTGGACACTGAAGCTTTCTTT | CASSRVLDTEAFF
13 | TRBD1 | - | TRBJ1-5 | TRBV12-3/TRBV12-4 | TGTGCCAGCCGGGACAGGCACAATCAGCCCCAGCATTTT | CASRDRHNQPQHF
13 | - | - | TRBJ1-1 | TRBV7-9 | TGTGCCAGCAGCTCGGCAGGGACGACTGAAGCTTTCTTT | CASSSAGTTEAFF
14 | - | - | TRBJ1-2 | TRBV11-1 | TGTGCCAGCAGCTTAGTGGACGGGAACTATGGCTACACCTTC | CASSLVDGNYGYTF
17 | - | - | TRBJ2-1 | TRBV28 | TGTGCCAGCAGTACCCAAATGGGACAAGGGGCCCACAATGAGCAGTTCTTC | CASSTQMGQGAHNEQFF
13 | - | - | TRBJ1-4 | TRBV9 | TGTGCCAGCAGCCCGCGGGGGGCTGAAAAACTGTTTTTT | CASSPRGAEKLFF
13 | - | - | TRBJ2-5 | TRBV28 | TGTGCCACCGCGAGGAATCCTTTTAAAACCCAGTACTTC | CATARNPFKTQYF
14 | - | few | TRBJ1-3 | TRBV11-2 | TGTGCCAGCAGCGCCGGGACGGTCGGAAACACCATATATTTT | CASSAGTVGNTIYF
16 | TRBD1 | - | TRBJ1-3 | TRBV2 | TGTGCCAGCAGACACAGGGGGCGAACTTTGGGAAACACCATATATTTT | CASRHRGRTLGNTIYF
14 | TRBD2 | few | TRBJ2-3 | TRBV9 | TGTGCCAGCAGCGCGACTAGCGGCTCGGATACGCAGTATTTT | CASSATSGSDTQYF
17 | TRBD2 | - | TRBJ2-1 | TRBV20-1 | TGCAGTGCTAGAGATCTCAGTAGCGGGGGGCCCTACAATGAGCAGTTCTTC | CSARDLSSGGPYNEQFF
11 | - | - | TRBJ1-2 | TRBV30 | TGTGCCTGGAGCCGGGAGGGAGGCTACACCTTC | CAWSREGGYTF
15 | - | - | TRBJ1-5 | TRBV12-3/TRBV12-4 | TGTGCCAGCAGTTTAGACCCTTGGGGCAATCAGCCCCAGCATTTT | CASSLDPWGNQPQHF